This T cell receptor beta chain was profiled in a study of shared clonotypes between healthy human individuals. The data were produced by immunoSEQ multiplex PCR, yet TCRdb's version contains in-frame clones alone and is incomplete. The table has roughly 2.5 million clones, around 94% seen once. The CDR3 spans 14 residues. Trimming cost V 5 bases and J 5 bases, with 12 bases left between them. Germline CDR1 is SEHNR and CDR2 is FQNEAQ (reference sequence). Input material: naive CD4+ T cells sorted from blood. The subset: CD45RA+ positively selected. The J gene is TRBJ2-2, the V gene TRBV7-9, with a weak D call TRBD2 (6 bases). The source of this sequence is a man aged 18 to 35 in good health. The CDR3 protein is CASSRSGGTGELFF. Here the CDR3 DNA reads TGTGCCAGCAGCAGAAGTGGGGGGACCGGGGAGCTGTTTTTT.